Detailed here is one T cell receptor beta chain. Its antigen is undetermined. CDR3 size: 15 residues. CDR1 is LGHDT, CDR2 YNNKEL, per germline (reference sequence). J lost 4 bases, V lost 4 bases, and 6 bases had no gene match. The sample comes from a study of T-cell reconstitution after alpha-beta-depleted transplantation in children. The library targeted TCRbeta and was prepared with unique molecular identifiers. TCRdb analysed the PCR reads with MiXCR anew, one entry per CDR3 protein. The data contain around 490,000 distinct CDR3 sequences, over 10% of them seen just once; the ten biggest clones take up 14%. The study, taken as a whole, reports: Expanded clones from the graft, numbering several hundred, reportedly supplied alpha-beta T cells about two months after transplant.

The source was PBMCs, mostly from graft donor cells, collected 180 days after TCRalphabeta/CD19-depleted stem cell transplant. This chain links TRBV3-1 with TRBJ2-3; TRBD2 matches 9 bases. This clonotype was sampled from a female patient aged 2-15 years who had a stem cell transplant for aplastic anemia, so the T cells may come from the graft donor. CDR3 nucleotide sequence: TGTGCCAGCAGCCGCTATAGCGGGAGTGCAGATACGCAGTATTTT. Translated: CASSRYSGSADTQYF.